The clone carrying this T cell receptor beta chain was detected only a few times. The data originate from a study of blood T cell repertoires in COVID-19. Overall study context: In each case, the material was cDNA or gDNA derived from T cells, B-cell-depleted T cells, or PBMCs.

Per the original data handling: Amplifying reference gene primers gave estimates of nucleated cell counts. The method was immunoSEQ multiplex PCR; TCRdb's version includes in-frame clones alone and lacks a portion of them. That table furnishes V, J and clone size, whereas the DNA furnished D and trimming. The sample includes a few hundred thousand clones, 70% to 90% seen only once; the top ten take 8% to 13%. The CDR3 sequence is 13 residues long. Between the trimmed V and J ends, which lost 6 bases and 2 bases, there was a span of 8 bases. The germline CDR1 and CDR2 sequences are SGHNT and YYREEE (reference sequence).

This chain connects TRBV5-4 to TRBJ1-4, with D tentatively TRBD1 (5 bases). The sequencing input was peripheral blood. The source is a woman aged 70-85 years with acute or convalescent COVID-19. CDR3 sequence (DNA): TGTGCCAGCAAGGGGCAGACTAATGAAAAACTGTTTTTT. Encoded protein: CASKGQTNEKLFF. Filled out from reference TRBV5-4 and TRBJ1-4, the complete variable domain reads ETGVTQSPTHLIKTRGQQVTLRCSSQSGHNTVSWYQQALGQGPQFIFQYYREEENGRGNFPPRFSGLQFPNYSSELNVNALELDDSALYLCASKGQTNEKLFFGSGTQLSVL.